The 13 T cell receptor beta chains below were found in one sample sequenced in a study of graft-versus-host responses after intestinal transplantation. Assay used: immunoSEQ multiplex PCR; TCRdb lists only in-frame clones, some missing. This sample has tens of thousands of clones, with 90% found just once. These receptors lack a known antigen. Here the sequenced sample was unstimulated CD8+ T cells sorted from spleen or lymph node cells, taken before transplant. All receptors come from a human donor who was the organ donor for an intestinal transplant.

V and J are TRBV7-9 and TRBJ1-4; no clear D gene. The CDR3 covers 13 residues. V gave up 1 base and J gave up 5 bases, with 5 bases separating them. Germline V gene data show CDR1 as SEHNR and CDR2 as FQNEAQ (reference sequence). The CDR3 region is CASSLGLNEKLFF. The CDR3 region has the DNA TGTGCCAGCAGCTTAGGTCTAAATGAAAAACTGTTTTTT.

The genes are TRBV28 and TRBJ2-1; TRBD1 matches at 7 bases. Per germline, CDR1 MDHEN and CDR2 SYDVKM. V was clipped by 6 bases and J by 4 bases; unmatched bases: 3. This CDR3 has 13 residues. The DNA of the CDR3 is TGTGCCAGCAGAGGACAGGAATACAATGAGCAGTTCTTC. This gives the protein CASRGQEYNEQFF. The entire variable domain, with the rest obtained from reference TRBV28 and TRBJ2-1, is as follows: DVKVTQSSRYLVKRTGEKVFLECVQDMDHENMFWYRQDPGLGLRLIYFSYDVKMKEKGDIPEGYSVSREKKERFSLILESASTNQTSMYLCASRGQEYNEQFFGPGTRLTVL.

The chain combines TRBV7-8 with TRBJ1-5; D perhaps matches TRBD1 (5 bases). The length of the CDR3 is 14 residues. The germline V gene encodes CDR1 SGHVS and CDR2 FQNEAQ. Trimming pared 2 bases from V and 0 bases from J, leaving 5 bases between. This CDR3 reads CASSLRGSNQPQHF. In DNA, the CDR3 is TGTGCCAGCAGCTTAAGGGGTAGCAATCAGCCCCAGCATTTT.

This CDR3 is CASKVPGTEQETQYF. The CDR3 DNA reads as TGTGCCAGCAAAGTGCCTGGGACAGAACAAGAGACCCAGTACTTC. The chain couples TRBV6-6 to TRBJ2-5; 7 nucleotides align to TRBD1. Germline CDR1 and CDR2: MNHNY and SVGAGI (reference sequence). V gave up 7 bases and J gave up 2 bases; unmatched junction bases: 10. The CDR3 loop spans 15 amino acids.

The chain carries TRBV19 and TRBJ1-1; 8 positions match TRBD1. The CDR3 sequence is 16 residues long. After removal of 4 bases from V and 4 bases from J, the junction contained 11 bases not matched to a gene. Germline V lookup: CDR1 LNHDA, CDR2 SQIVND (reference sequence). CDR3 DNA: TGTGCCAGTAGTAGCGGACAGGGAAAGATGGGCACTGAAGCTTTCTTT. It translates to CASSSGQGKMGTEAFF.

The CDR3 nucleotides read TGTGCCAGCAGCCCAAGCGGACTCTCTAGTCAGCCCCAGCATTTT. This gives the protein CASSPSGLSSQPQHF. The gene calls are TRBV27 and TRBJ1-5, with D unclear. The CDR3 loop spans 15 amino acids. From germline, CDR1 is MNHEY and CDR2 SMNVEV (reference sequence). V lost 6 bases and J 6 bases, leaving 18 bases between the germline ends.

The CDR3 is CASSHLRGSYNEQFF. CDR3 bases: TGTGCCAGCAGTCACTTAAGGGGTTCCTACAATGAGCAGTTCTTC. The gene calls are TRBV27 and TRBJ2-1; a possible D gene is TRBD1 (5 bases). This CDR3 has 15 residues. From germline, CDR1 is MNHEY and CDR2 SMNVEV (reference sequence). V lost 5 bases and J 1 base, leaving 12 bases between the germline ends.

The rearrangement uses TRBV13 and TRBJ2-1, with 7 nucleotides matching TRBD2. Germline V gene lookup returns CDR1 PRHDT and CDR2 FYEKMQ (reference sequence). Trimming took 4 bases from V and 2 from J; bases not matched to a gene: 5. This CDR3 contains 15 residues. CDR3 coding DNA: TGTGCCAGCAGCTCGCCGGGGGGAACCTACAATGAGCAGTTCTTC. Its protein product is CASSSPGGTYNEQFF.

This chain joins TRBV5-6 and TRBJ2-7, with 7 bases fitting TRBD1. Germline V gene sequence: CDR1 SGHDT, CDR2 YYEEEE. J gave up 5 bases and V 0 bases, and 8 bases lay outside the gene matches. The CDR3 consists of 15 residues. CDR3: CASSLGQGGVHEQYF. CDR3 DNA sequence: TGTGCCAGCAGCTTGGGACAGGGTGGAGTACACGAGCAGTACTTC.

This clone was found once. V and J are TRBV5-8 and TRBJ2-2; 7 positions agree with TRBD2. The germline gives CDR1 SGHTS, CDR2 YDEGEE. The V segment lost 1 base and the J segment 4 bases; nucleotides outside the gene matches: 7. This CDR3 is 16 amino acids long. The CDR3 DNA follows: TGTGCCAGCAGCTTGCGCCTAGCGGATTTCACCGGGGAGCTGTTTTTT. Its translation: CASSLRLADFTGELFF.

The J gene is TRBJ2-7, the V gene TRBV9; 12 bases agree with TRBD1. The CDR3 covers 14 residues. CDR1 is SGDLS and CDR2 is YYNGEE in the germline V gene. V was pared by 4 bases and J by 5 bases, with 4 bases of the junction left unmatched. CDR3 DNA: TGTGCCAGCAGCAAAGGGACAGGGGGCGACGAGCAGTACTTC. Translation: CASSKGTGGDEQYF.

The chain combines TRBV10-3 with TRBJ2-7; 12 nucleotides agree with TRBD2. CDR1 and CDR2 from the germline V gene are ENHRY and SYGVKD. V shed 3 bases, J shed 6 bases, and the junction held 6 bases outside the gene matches. The CDR3 is made up of 15 amino acids. In DNA, the CDR3 is TGTGCCATCAGTGAATTGGGACTAGCGGGTCTCGAGCAGTACTTC. Amino acid sequence: CAISELGLAGLEQYF.

The CDR3 is CASSQEQYEQYF. Here the CDR3 DNA reads TGTGCCAGCAGCCAAGAGCAGTACGAGCAGTACTTC. This chain connects TRBV14 to TRBJ2-7; no reliable D call. Germline-derived CDR1 and CDR2 are SGHDN and FVKESK. V was shortened by 0 bases and J by 4 bases, with 4 bases between the two germline ends. The CDR3 runs to 12 residues. Full variable domain (outside the CDR3, taken from reference TRBV14 and TRBJ2-7): EAGVTQFPSHSVIEKGQTVTLRCDPISGHDNLYWYRRVMGKEIKFLLHFVKESKQDESGMPNNRFLAERTGGTYSTLKVQPAELEDSGVYFCASSQEQYEQYFGPGTRLTVT.